The TCR beta chain described here comes from a study of T-cell memory formation after mild COVID-19. Study details: The study found TCR clusters largely donor specific.

This CDR3 spans 16 amino acids. Germline CDR1 and CDR2: KGHSH and LQKENI. The V gene end was trimmed by 3 bases and the J gene end by 4 bases; junction bases not matched to a gene: 5. This clonotype occurred a few times. One entry per CDR3 protein results from TCRdb running MiXCR on the 5' RACE reads. Among almost 550,000 distinct CDR3 sequences listed, roughly 22% were seen once. The origin of this receptor is an adult woman who had mild COVID-19 (a few samples of this study predate the infection). Cell type and time point are not known. The chain combines TRBV18 with TRBJ2-7, with TRBD2 matching 14 bases. Sequencing was done on a sample of PBMCs or a T cell subset sorted from them (not recorded which). The CDR3 coding sequence is TGTGCCAGCTCACCGGGACGACTAGCGGGAGGGTACGAGCAGTACTTC. Its translation: CASSPGRLAGGYEQYF.